This T cell receptor (beta chain) comes out of a study of T-cell memory formation after mild COVID-19. This clonotype was counted between two and nine times. From the 5' RACE reads, TCRdb called clonotypes with MiXCR, one entry per CDR3 protein. This table has 270,000 or so distinct CDR3 sequences, about a sixth appearing once. This CDR3 is built from 13 residues. V was trimmed by 6 bases and J by 3 bases, leaving 8 bases between them. From germline, CDR1 is SNHLY and CDR2 FYNNEI. This TCR came from a man aged 18 to 35 who had mild COVID-19 (a few samples of this study predate the infection). Cell type and time point are not known. The J gene is TRBJ2-2, the V gene TRBV2; D unresolved. The material sequenced was PBMCs or a T cell subset sorted from them (not recorded which). CDR3 protein: CASSNRDTGELFF. CDR3 sequence (DNA): TGTGCCAGCAGCAACCGGGACACCGGGGAGCTGTTTTTT.